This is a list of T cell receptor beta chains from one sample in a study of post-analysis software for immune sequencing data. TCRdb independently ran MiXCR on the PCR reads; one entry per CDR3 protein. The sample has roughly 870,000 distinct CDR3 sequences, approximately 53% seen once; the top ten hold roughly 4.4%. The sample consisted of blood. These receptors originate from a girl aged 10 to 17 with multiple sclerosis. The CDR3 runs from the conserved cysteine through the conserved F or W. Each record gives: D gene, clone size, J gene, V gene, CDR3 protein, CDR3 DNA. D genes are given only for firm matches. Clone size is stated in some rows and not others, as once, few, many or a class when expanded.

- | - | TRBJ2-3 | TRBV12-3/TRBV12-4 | CASSLEGTDTEYF | TGTGCCAGCAGTTTAGAAGGCACAGATACGGAGTATTTT
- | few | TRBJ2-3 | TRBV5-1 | CASSLGTPNGADTQYF | TGCGCCAGCAGCCTAGGGACCCCCAACGGCGCAGATACGCAGTATTTT
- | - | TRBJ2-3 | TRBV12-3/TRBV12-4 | CASVIRSTDTQYF | TGTGCCAGCGTAATACGTAGCACAGATACGCAGTATTTT
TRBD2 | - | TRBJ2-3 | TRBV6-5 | CASSYSLAGTLLTDTQYF | TGTGCCAGCAGTTACTCACTAGCGGGGACACTATTAACAGATACGCAGTATTTT
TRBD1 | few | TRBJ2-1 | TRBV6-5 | CASSYSRGQALYNEQFF | TGTGCCAGCAGTTACTCCCGCGGACAGGCCCTCTACAATGAGCAGTTCTTC
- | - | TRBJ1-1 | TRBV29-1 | CSVAVGNTEAFF | TGCAGCGTTGCTGTCGGGAACACTGAAGCTTTCTTT
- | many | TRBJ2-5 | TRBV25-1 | CASSEYGVQETQYF | TGTGCCAGCAGTGAATACGGGGTCCAAGAGACCCAGTACTTC
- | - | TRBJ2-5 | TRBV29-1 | CSVEGEQGREGEQYF | TGCAGCGTGGAGGGGGAACAGGGGAGGGAAGGAGAGCAGTACTTC
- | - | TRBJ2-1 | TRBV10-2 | CASSLLQGYNEQFF | TGCGCCAGCAGTCTGCTTCAGGGGTACAATGAGCAGTTCTTC
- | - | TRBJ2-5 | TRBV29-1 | CSVGDYQETQYF | TGCAGCGTTGGGGACTACCAAGAGACCCAGTACTTC
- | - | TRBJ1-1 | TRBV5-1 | CASSPDKNTEAFF | TGCGCCAGCAGCCCGGACAAGAACACTGAAGCTTTCTTT
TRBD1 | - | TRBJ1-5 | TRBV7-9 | CASSLARGQPGNQPQHF | TGTGCCAGCAGCTTAGCGCGGGGACAGCCAGGGAATCAGCCCCAGCATTTT